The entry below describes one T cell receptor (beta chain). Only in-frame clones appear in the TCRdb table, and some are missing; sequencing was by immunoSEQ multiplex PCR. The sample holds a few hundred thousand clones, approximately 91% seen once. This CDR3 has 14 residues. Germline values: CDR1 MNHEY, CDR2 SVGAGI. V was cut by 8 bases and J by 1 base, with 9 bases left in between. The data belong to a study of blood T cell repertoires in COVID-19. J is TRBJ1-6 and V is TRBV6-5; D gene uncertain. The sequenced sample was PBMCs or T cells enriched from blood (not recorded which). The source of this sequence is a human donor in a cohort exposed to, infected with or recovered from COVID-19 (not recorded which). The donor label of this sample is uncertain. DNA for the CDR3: TGTGCCAGCTCCCGCGGGTCCTATAATTCACCCCTCCACTTT. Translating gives CASSRGSYNSPLHF.